Following are 8 T cell receptor beta chains from one sample sequenced in a study of tumor-infiltrating lymphocytes in primary liver carcinoma (dated by TCRdb to about 2017). Sequencer: Illumina HiSeq 2500. Using a constant-region primer and ProtoScript II reverse transcriptase, TCRbeta-specific cDNA was reverse-transcribed from roughly 500 ng total RNA. The TCRbeta libraries were prepared through three rounds of nested multiplex PCR following a slightly modified ARM-PCR procedure. Each of the first two PCR rounds ran for 9 to 11 cycles using multiplex TRBV1-TRBV30 forward primers together with a Cbeta reverse primer. TCRdb itself trimmed the public reads at Q25 with fastp, ran MiXCR and retained productive beta chains. Here each entry gathers all rows of one CDR3 protein and keeps the most common genes and DNA. In this sample the table shows around 330,000 distinct CDR3 sequences, around 50% of which occur a single time. In total, the top ten clones hold approximately 17% of the sample.

Blood RNA was extracted from unsorted whole blood using TRIzol reagent, and germline DNA was obtained with the DNeasy Blood & Tissue kit. The sample consisted of peripheral blood. The receptors derive from a woman in her 30s with primary liver carcinoma and hepatitis B virus infection.

In its sample, this clonotype was seen once. The CDR3 DNA is TGTGCCAGCAGCTTGACGGGTCCCCCGGGTGGCTACACCTTC. Amino acid sequence: CASSLTGPPGGYTF. The chain carries TRBV7-6 and TRBJ1-2, with D unresolved. The germline V and J ends were trimmed by 3 bases and 7 bases, with 15 bases remaining between them. Germline V lookup: CDR1 SGHVS, CDR2 FNYEAQ. CDR3 length: 14 amino acids.

The rearrangement joins TRBV12-3 or TRBV12-4 to TRBJ1-4; D is undetermined. This CDR3 has 13 amino acids. V gave up 3 bases and J gave up 8 bases, with 10 bases separating them. The CDR3 loop is CASSFRKNEKLFF. The CDR3 region has the DNA TGTGCCAGCAGTTTTAGGAAGAACGAAAAACTGTTTTTT.

The chain links TRBV28 to TRBJ2-3, with 12 nucleotides matching TRBD2. Germline loops: CDR1 MDHEN, CDR2 SYDVKM. Unmatched junction bases numbered 6, after V lost 6 bases and J lost 14 bases. This CDR3 spans 12 amino acids. The CDR3 sequence is CASRTSGSGPYF. The CDR3 nucleotides read TGTGCCAGCAGGACTAGCGGGAGTGGGCCGTATTTT.

In its sample, this clonotype was seen many times. The rearrangement links TRBV7-9 to TRBJ2-7; TRBD2 matches at 8 bases. Germline CDR1 and CDR2: SEHNR and FQNEAQ (reference sequence). The CDR3 extends over 19 amino acids. V was clipped by 3 bases and J by 3 bases; unmatched bases: 19. Here the CDR3 reads CASSFGTGRAGTRGYEQYF. The DNA of the CDR3 is TGTGCCAGCAGCTTTGGAACGGGCCGAGCCGGGACTAGGGGCTACGAGCAGTACTTC.

This clonotype was observed a few times. This chain connects TRBV10-3 to TRBJ2-3; possible D gene TRBD1, 5 bases. Germline V gene data show CDR1 as ENHRY and CDR2 as SYGVKD. This CDR3 has 15 amino acids. Trimming removed 0 bases at V and 2 bases at J, with 9 bases between. CDR3 sequence (DNA): TGTGCCATCAGTGAGTCAGCAGGGTTCACAGATACGCAGTATTTT. Amino acids: CAISESAGFTDTQYF.

The chain joins TRBV7-3 to TRBJ2-1; TRBD1 matches 9 bases. This CDR3 comprises 15 residues. From germline, CDR1 is SGHTA and CDR2 FQGTGA. V lost 3 bases and J lost 7; bases outside the gene matches: 7. As DNA, the CDR3 is TGTGCCAGCAGCTTCGGACAGGGGATTGCGAATGAGCAGTTCTTC. As protein: CASSFGQGIANEQFF.

In the case of this clonotype: One base away lies a much larger clone, so this may be a sequencing read error. This chain joins TRBV4-1 and TRBJ2-1; the D gene is possibly TRBD2 (6 bases). Germline loops: CDR1 MGHRA, CDR2 YSYEKL. This CDR3 region has 14 residues. CDR3 DNA sequence: TGCGCCAGCAGCCAAGCCGGGAGTGAGAATGAGCAGTCCTTC. Encoded protein: CASSQAGSENEQSF.

This clonotype was detected ten times or more. This chain connects TRBV29-1 to TRBJ1-6; no firm D call. Germline loops: CDR1 SQVTM, CDR2 ANQGSEA. CDR3 length: 13 amino acids. Trimming cost V 6 bases and J 8 bases, with 14 bases left between them. The CDR3 DNA reads as TGCAGCGTAAAGAAAAACAGAGATTCACCCCTCCACTTT. This translates into CSVKKNRDSPLHF.